Below, 20 T cell receptor beta chains from the same sample are listed, as sequenced in a study of T-cell reconstitution after alpha-beta-depleted transplantation in children. Library preparation (for TCRbeta) was performed with unique molecular identifiers. TCRdb re-called the PCR reads through MiXCR, storing one row per CDR3 protein. The sample has around 360,000 distinct CDR3 sequences; under 13% are singletons. This material consisted of PBMCs from the stem cell graft donor, taken from the stem cell graft. These receptors were obtained from a human donor who donated a stem cell graft to a child with acute lymphoblastic leukemia.

The rearrangement links TRBV12-3 or TRBV12-4 to TRBJ1-5; 9 nucleotides align to TRBD1. This CDR3 has 17 residues. The junction had 6 bases not matched to a gene; V was cut back by 2 bases and J by 1 base. This CDR3 reads CASSLREQGASNQPQHF. CDR3 nucleotide sequence: TGTGCCAGCAGTTTAAGGGAACAGGGGGCCAGCAATCAGCCCCAGCATTTT.

The chain links TRBV4-3 to TRBJ1-1, with D unresolved. Germline CDR1 and CDR2: LGHNA and YSLEER. V was shortened by 0 bases and J by 0 bases, with 8 bases between the two germline ends. The CDR3 is made up of 15 amino acids. The CDR3 DNA sequence: TGCGCCAGCAGCCAAGACGGGGAGTTGAACACTGAAGCTTTCTTT. Amino acid sequence: CASSQDGELNTEAFF.

As for this clonotype: A junction end diverges from the germline sequence, so it may reflect a read error. V gene TRBV5-1 combines with J gene TRBJ1-5; D remains ambiguous. Germline V gene lookup returns CDR1 SGHRS and CDR2 YFSETQ. The CDR3 extends over 12 amino acids. In nucleotides, the CDR3 is TGCGCCAGCAGCTTGGTTGGGAGAGACTGGTATTTT. This gives the protein CASSLVGRDWYF.

CDR3 amino acids: CASSLWVGGTNTGELFF. CDR3 coding DNA: TGTGCCAGCAGCTTATGGGTGGGGGGAACGAACACCGGGGAGCTGTTTTTT. The rearrangement joins TRBV7-3 to TRBJ2-2; perhaps TRBD2 as D (6 bases). The germline V gene encodes CDR1 SGHTA and CDR2 FQGTGA. The CDR3 is made up of 17 amino acids. Trimming removed 2 bases from V and 0 bases from J, with 13 bases in between.

The chain employs TRBV12-3 or TRBV12-4 and TRBJ2-7; D gene uncertain. The CDR3 is made up of 13 amino acids. The germline V and J ends were trimmed by 7 bases and 4 bases, with 14 bases remaining between them. The CDR3 reads CASTPGMGYEQYF. CDR3 in DNA: TGTGCCAGCACGCCGGGCATGGGGTACGAGCAGTACTTC.

This clonotype was seen ten or more times. The V call is TRBV4-3, the J call TRBJ2-3, with TRBD2 matching 7 bases. Germline V gene data show CDR1 as LGHNA and CDR2 as YSLEER. This CDR3 spans 18 amino acids. J gave up 1 base and V 0 bases, and 10 bases lay outside the gene matches. CDR3 loop: CASSQDSGGSFRTDTQYF. CDR3 bases: TGCGCCAGCAGCCAAGATTCGGGCGGGAGTTTTCGCACAGATACGCAGTATTTT.

The rearrangement uses TRBV28 and TRBJ2-7; 14 bases map to TRBD2. Germline values: CDR1 MDHEN, CDR2 SYDVKM. The length of the CDR3 is 15 residues. V lost 7 bases to trimming and J lost 4 bases; unmatched junction nucleotides: 6. The CDR3 nucleotides read TGTGCCAGCACCTTGGGGACTAGCGGGAGTTACGAGCAGTACTTC. This sequence encodes CASTLGTSGSYEQYF. Together with reference TRBV28 and TRBJ2-7, the CDR3 gives the full variable domain: DVKVTQSSRYLVKRTGEKVFLECVQDMDHENMFWYRQDPGLGLRLIYFSYDVKMKEKGDIPEGYSVSREKKERFSLILESASTNQTSMYLCASTLGTSGSYEQYFGPGTRLTVT.

The chain recombines TRBV28 with TRBJ1-2, with D unresolved. Deletions cut 2 bases from V and 6 bases from J, with 10 bases between. The CDR3 is 13 amino acids. CDR1 is MDHEN and CDR2 is SYDVKM in the germline V gene. The CDR3 spells CASSLIPLDGYTF. In nucleotides, the CDR3 is TGTGCCAGCAGTTTAATACCACTCGATGGCTACACCTTC.

This clonotype was detected ten times or more. The chain recombines TRBV6-5 with TRBJ1-4; weak D call: TRBD1 (6 bases). CDR3 length equals 12 residues. Germline V gives CDR1 MNHEY, CDR2 SVGAGI. The germline V and J ends were trimmed by 8 bases and 4 bases, with 8 bases remaining between them. The CDR3 protein is CASGRGNEKLFF. CDR3 DNA: TGTGCCAGCGGCAGGGGTAATGAAAAACTGTTTTTT.

This clonotype was counted ten times or more. This chain connects TRBV5-1 to TRBJ2-2, with TRBD1 as a possible D gene (6 bases). V was pared by 2 bases and J by 4 bases, with 9 bases between. The germline V gene encodes CDR1 SGHRS and CDR2 YFSETQ. CDR3 size: 14 residues. CDR3: CASSFQQGTGELFF. The CDR3 DNA reads as TGCGCCAGCAGCTTCCAACAGGGCACCGGGGAGCTGTTTTTT.

This chain joins TRBV27 and TRBJ1-5, with 8 bases matching TRBD1. Germline values: CDR1 MNHEY, CDR2 SMNVEV (reference sequence). Germline trimming cut 0 bases from V and 9 bases from J; bases unmatched to any gene: 4. This CDR3 comprises 14 residues. The CDR3 spells CASSLSAGGRPQHF. In DNA form, the CDR3 reads TGTGCCAGCAGTTTATCCGCAGGGGGCAGGCCCCAGCATTTT.

The chain joins TRBV7-2 to TRBJ2-3; D ambiguous. The germline gives CDR1 SGHTA, CDR2 FQGNSA. The CDR3 runs 16 residues. V lost 1 base and J 2 bases, leaving 13 bases between the germline ends. The CDR3 region is CASSLDRPAPTDTQYF. CDR3 DNA sequence: TGTGCCAGCAGCTTAGATAGGCCAGCTCCCACAGATACGCAGTATTTT.

The genes are TRBV20-1 and TRBJ2-2; 9 nucleotides line up with TRBD1. Trimming took 1 base from V and 3 from J; bases not matched to a gene: 0. The CDR3 runs to 14 residues. Germline-derived CDR1 and CDR2 are DFQATT and SNEGSKA (reference sequence). CDR3 sequence: CSARGDRDTGELFF. The CDR3 nucleotides read TGCAGTGCTAGAGGGGACAGGGACACCGGGGAGCTGTTTTTT.

This clonotype was found a few times. This sequence joins TRBV7-2 and TRBJ2-1, with D perhaps being TRBD1 or TRBD2 (5 bases each). Trimming cost V 1 base and J 7 bases, with 14 bases left between them. CDR3 length equals 15 residues. Germline values: CDR1 SGHTA, CDR2 FQGNSA. The CDR3 DNA is TGTGCCAGCAGCTTAGAGGGGACGTTGGGGAATGAGCAGTTCTTC. It translates to CASSLEGTLGNEQFF.

This chain joins TRBV27 and TRBJ2-7, with D possibly matching TRBD1 (5 bases). V was shortened by 4 bases and J by 4 bases, with 11 bases between the two germline ends. The CDR3 runs 13 residues. In germline, CDR1 is MNHEY, CDR2 SMNVEV (reference sequence). The CDR3 loop reads CASSSTQGYEQYF. CDR3 DNA sequence: TGTGCCAGCAGTTCCACTCAGGGTTACGAGCAGTACTTC.

This rearrangement joins TRBV14 to TRBJ2-1, with D uncertain. The CDR3 loop spans 14 amino acids. V lost 0 bases and J lost 6, with 9 bases in between. Germline V gives CDR1 SGHDN, CDR2 FVKESK. DNA of the CDR3: TGTGCCAGCAGCCAAGATCTCCGGTCCAATGAGCAGTTCTTC. This codes for CASSQDLRSNEQFF.

This clonotype occurred a few times. The chain recombines TRBV10-3 with TRBJ2-3, with 11 bases lining up with TRBD1. This CDR3 is built from 16 residues. V dropped 3 bases and J dropped 6; count of bases not matched to a gene: 8. Per germline, CDR1 ENHRY and CDR2 SYGVKD. The DNA of the CDR3 is TGTGCCATCAGTGACCGCGGACAGGGGGCATCGGATACGCAGTATTTT. This translates into CAISDRGQGASDTQYF.

This clonotype has more than one count but fewer than ten. The rearrangement uses TRBV5-1 and TRBJ2-1, with 12 bases identical to TRBD2. The CDR3 consists of 16 residues. Per the germline V gene, CDR1 is SGHRS and CDR2 is YFSETQ. J gave up 4 bases and V 5 bases, and 7 bases lay outside the gene matches. Here the CDR3 DNA reads TGCGCCAGCAGGGACGGACTAGCGGGATTATACAATGAGCAGTTCTTC. Its protein product is CASRDGLAGLYNEQFF.

This clonotype has at least ten counts. The V and J genes are TRBV5-1 and TRBJ1-3; 7 bases map to TRBD1. Unmatched junction bases numbered 4, after V lost 4 bases and J lost 0 bases. CDR3 size: 15 residues. CDR1 is SGHRS, CDR2 YFSETQ, per germline. The CDR3 protein is CASSPGQSSGNTIYF. DNA of the CDR3: TGCGCCAGCAGCCCGGGACAGAGCTCTGGAAACACCATATATTTT.

This rearrangement joins TRBV15 to TRBJ2-5, with 8 bases fitting TRBD2. There are 15 residues in the CDR3. Germline CDR1 LNHNV, CDR2 YYDKDF (reference sequence). V shed 3 bases, J shed 1 base, and the junction held 4 bases outside the gene matches. DNA for the CDR3: TGTGCCACCAGCAGCGAGACTAGCGTCCAAGAGACCCAGTACTTC. Translating it yields CATSSETSVQETQYF.